This note documents a single T cell receptor beta chain sequence. Its antigen is currently unknown. Germline V gives CDR1 SGHRS, CDR2 YFSETQ. Trimming stripped 0 bases from V and 4 bases from J, with 13 bases between. The CDR3 length is 15 residues. The source of the sample is a study of T cell repertoires in cytomegalovirus infection. In the study overall: HLA-C-restricted CMV epitopes, recently identified, and well-studied HLA-B-restricted ones were used by the study. It can be stated that public TCR beta signatures indicated CMV infection as well as a matching HLA type. Overall study results and limits: Summed public TCR beta family frequency identified CMV carriers bearing the relevant HLA. The study found HLA-C-restricted CMV-specific TCR beta clonotypes dominating the ex vivo response.

A single record per CDR3 protein comes from TCRdb applying MiXCR to the reads. Among just over 450,000 distinct CDR3 sequences listed, about 42% were seen once. The sequence was obtained from a human donor in good health (CMV status not recorded). Some clones in this sample may be carry-over from other donors' samples. The material was cultured PBMCs, obtained from culture after CMV antigen stimulation. This rearrangement joins TRBV5-1 to TRBJ1-1; a weak D match, TRBD1 (5 bases). CDR3 in amino acids: CASSLDMGRGTEAFF. For the CDR3, the DNA is TGCGCCAGCAGCTTGGACATGGGACGGGGCACTGAAGCTTTCTTT. Complete variable domain (other parts from reference TRBV5-1 and TRBJ1-1): KAGVTQTPRYLIKTRGQQVTLSCSPISGHRSVSWYQQTPGQGLQFLFEYFSETQRNKGNFPGRFSGRQFSNSRSEMNVSTLELGDSALYLCASSLDMGRGTEAFFGQGTRLTVV.